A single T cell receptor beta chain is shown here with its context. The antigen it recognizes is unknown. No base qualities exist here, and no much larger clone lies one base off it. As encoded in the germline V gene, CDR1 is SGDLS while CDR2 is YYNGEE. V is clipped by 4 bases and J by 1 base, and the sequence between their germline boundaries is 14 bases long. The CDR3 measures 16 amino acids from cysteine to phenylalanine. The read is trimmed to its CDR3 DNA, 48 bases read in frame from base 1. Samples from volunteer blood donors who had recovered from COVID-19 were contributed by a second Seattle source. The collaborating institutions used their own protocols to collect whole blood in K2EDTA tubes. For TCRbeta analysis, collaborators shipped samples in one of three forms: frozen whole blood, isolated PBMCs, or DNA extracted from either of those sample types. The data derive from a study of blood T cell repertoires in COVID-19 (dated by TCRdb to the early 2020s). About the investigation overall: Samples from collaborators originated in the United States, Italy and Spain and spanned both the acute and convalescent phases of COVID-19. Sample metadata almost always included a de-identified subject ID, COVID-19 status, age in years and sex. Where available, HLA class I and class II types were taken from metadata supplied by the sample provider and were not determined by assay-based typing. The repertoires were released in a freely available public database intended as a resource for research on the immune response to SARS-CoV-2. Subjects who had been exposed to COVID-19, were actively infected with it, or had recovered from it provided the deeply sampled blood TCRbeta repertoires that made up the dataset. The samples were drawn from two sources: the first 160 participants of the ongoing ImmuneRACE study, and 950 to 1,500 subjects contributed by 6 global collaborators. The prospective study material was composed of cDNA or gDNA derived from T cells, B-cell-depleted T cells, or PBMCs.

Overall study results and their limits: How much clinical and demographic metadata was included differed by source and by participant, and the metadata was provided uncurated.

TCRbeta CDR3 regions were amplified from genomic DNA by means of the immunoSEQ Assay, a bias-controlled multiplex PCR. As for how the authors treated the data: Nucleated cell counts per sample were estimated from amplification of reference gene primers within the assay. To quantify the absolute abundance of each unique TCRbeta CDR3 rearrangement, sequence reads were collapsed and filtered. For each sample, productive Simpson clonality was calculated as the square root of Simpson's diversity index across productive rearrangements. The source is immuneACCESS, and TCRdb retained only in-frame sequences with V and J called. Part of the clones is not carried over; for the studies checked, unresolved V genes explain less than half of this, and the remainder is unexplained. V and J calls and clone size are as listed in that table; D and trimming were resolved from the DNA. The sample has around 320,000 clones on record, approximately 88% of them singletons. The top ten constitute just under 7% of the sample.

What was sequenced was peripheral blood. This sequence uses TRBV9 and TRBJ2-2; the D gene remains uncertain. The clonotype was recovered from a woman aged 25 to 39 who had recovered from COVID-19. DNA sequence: TGTGCCAGCAGCACCCGGTCCTCTTTGAACACCGGGGAGCTGTTTTTT. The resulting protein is CASSTRSSLNTGELFF.